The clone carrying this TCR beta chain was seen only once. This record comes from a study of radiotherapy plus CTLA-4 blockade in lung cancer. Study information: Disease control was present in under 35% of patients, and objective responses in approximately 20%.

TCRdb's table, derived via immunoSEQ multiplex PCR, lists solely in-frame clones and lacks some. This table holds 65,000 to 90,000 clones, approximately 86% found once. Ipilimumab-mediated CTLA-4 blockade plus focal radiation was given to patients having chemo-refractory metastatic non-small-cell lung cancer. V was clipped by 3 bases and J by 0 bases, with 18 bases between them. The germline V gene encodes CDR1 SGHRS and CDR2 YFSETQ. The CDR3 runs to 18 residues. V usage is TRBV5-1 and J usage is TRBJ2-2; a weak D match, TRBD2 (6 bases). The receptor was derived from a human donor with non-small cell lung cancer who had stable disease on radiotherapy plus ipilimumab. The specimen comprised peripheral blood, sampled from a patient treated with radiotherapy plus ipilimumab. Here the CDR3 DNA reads TGCGCCAGCAGCTCCAAAGGGAGCGGGCGTGCGAACACCGGGGAGCTGTTTTTT. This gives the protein CASSSKGSGRANTGELFF. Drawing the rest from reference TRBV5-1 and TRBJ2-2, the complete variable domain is KAGVTQTPRYLIKTRGQQVTLSCSPISGHRSVSWYQQTPGQGLQFLFEYFSETQRNKGNFPGRFSGRQFSNSRSEMNVSTLELGDSALYLCASSSKGSGRANTGELFFGEGSRLTVL.